This T cell receptor beta chain was captured in a study of shared T cell receptors in the human thymus. The germline V gene has CDR1 SGHRS and CDR2 YFSETQ. The ends lost 0 bases at V and 0 bases at J; junction bases unmatched: 15. The CDR3 totals 20 residues. Using immunoSEQ multiplex PCR, the repertoire was profiled, and TCRdb retains in-frame clones only, with some absent. The data contain 550,000 to 800,000 clones, approximately 83% of them seen just once; the ten biggest clones take up more than 0.01%. These data are also associated with another study on human thymus T cells. That paper states: V and J genes seemed to be used with bias in thymic and blood repertoires.

This rearrangement joins TRBV5-1 to TRBJ2-4; TRBD1 matches 7 bases. Sequenced: thymocytes. The source is a girl less than two years old with a congenital heart defect. CDR3 sequence (DNA): TGCGCCAGCAGCTTGGCCTCGGACAGGAAATGTCCCCTAGCCAAAAACATTCAGTACTTC. It encodes CASSLASDRKCPLAKNIQYF.